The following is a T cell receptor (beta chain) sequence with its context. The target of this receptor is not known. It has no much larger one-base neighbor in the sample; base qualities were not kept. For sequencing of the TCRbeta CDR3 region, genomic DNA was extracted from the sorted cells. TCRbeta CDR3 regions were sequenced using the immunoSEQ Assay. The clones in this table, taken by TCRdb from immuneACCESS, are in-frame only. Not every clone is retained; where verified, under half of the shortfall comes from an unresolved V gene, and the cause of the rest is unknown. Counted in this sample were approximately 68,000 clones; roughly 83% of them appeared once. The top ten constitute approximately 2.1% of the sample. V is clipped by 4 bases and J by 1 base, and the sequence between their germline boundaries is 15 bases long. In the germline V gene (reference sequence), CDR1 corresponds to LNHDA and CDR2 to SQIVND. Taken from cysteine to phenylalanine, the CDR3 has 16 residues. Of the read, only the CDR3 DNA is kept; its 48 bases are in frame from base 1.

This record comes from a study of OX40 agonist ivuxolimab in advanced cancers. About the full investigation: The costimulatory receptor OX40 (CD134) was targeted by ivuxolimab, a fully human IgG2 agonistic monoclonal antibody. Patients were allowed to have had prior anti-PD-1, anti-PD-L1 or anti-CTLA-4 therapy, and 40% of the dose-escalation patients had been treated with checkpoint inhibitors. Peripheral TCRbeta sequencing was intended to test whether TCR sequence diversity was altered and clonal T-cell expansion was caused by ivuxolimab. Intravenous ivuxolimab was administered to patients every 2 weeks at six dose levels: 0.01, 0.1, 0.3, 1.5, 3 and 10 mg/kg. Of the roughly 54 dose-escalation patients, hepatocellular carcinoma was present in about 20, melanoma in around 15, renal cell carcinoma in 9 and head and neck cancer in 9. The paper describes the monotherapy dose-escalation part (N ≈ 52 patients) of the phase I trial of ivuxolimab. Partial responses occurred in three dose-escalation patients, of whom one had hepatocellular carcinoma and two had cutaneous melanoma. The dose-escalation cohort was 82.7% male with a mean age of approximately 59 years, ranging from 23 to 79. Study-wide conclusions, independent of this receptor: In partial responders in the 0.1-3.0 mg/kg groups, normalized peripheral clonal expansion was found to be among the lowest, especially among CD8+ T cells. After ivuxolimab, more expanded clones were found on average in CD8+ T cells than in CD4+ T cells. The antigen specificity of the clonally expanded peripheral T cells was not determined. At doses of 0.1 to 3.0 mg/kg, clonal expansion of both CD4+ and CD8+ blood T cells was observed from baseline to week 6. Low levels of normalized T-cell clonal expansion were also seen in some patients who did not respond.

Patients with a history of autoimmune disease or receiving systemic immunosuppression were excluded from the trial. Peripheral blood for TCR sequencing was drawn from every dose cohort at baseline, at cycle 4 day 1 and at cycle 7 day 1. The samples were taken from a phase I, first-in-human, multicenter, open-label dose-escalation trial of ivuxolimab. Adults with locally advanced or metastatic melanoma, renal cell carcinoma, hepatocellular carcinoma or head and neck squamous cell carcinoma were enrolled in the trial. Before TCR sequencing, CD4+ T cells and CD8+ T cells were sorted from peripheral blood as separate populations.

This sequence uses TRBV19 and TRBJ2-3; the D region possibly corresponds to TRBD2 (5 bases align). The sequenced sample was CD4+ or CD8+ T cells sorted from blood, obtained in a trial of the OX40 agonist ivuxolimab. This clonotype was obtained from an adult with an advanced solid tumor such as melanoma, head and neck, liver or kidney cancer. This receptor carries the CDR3 CASSKSGGPGTDTQYF. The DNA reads TGTGCCAGTAGTAAATCCGGCGGGCCAGGCACAGATACGCAGTATTTT.